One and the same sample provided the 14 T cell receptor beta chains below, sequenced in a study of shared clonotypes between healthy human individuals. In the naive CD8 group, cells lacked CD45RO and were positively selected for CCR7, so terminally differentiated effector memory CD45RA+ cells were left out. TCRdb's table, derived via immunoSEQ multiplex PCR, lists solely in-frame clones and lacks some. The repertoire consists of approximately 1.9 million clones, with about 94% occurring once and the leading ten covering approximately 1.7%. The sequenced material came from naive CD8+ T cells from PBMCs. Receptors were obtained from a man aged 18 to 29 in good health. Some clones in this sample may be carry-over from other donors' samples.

The CDR3 loop reads CASSLAVMGTSSYEQYF. The CDR3 region has the DNA TGTGCCAGCAGCTTGGCCGTCATGGGTACTAGCTCCTACGAGCAGTACTTC. V is TRBV5-6 and J is TRBJ2-7, with TRBD2 as a possible D gene (5 bases). The CDR3 totals 17 residues. V lost 0 bases to trimming and J lost 0 bases, with 16 bases between them. Germline loops: CDR1 SGHDT, CDR2 YYEEEE.

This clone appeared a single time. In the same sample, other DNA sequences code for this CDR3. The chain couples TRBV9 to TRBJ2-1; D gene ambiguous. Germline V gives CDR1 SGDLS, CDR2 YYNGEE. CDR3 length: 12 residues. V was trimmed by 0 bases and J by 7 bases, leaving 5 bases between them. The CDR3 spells CASSVDRNEQFF. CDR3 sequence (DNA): TGTGCCAGCAGCGTAGATAGAAATGAGCAGTTCTTC.

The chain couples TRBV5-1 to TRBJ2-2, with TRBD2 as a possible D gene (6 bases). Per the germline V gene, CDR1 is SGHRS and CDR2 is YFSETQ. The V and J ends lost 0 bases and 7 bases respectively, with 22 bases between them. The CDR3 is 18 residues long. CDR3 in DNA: TGCGCCAGCAGCTTGGAAGGGGCGGGACGCTCACCGGGCGGGGAGCTGTTTTTT. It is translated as CASSLEGAGRSPGGELFF.

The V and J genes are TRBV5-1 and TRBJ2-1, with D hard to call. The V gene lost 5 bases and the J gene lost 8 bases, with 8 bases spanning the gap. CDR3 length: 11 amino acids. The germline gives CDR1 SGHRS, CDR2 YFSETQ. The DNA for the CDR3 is TGCGCCAGCAGAAATGCCCATGAGCAGTTCTTC. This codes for CASRNAHEQFF.

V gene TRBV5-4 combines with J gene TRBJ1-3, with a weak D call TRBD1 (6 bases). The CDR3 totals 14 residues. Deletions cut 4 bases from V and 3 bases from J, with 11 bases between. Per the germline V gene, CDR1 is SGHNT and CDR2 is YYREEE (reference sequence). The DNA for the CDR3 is TGTGCCAGCAGCCCCCAGGGGTATGGAAACACCATATATTTT. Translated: CASSPQGYGNTIYF.

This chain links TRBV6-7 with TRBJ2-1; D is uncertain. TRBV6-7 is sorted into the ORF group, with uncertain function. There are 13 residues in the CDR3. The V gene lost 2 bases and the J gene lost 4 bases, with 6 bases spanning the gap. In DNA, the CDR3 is TGTGCCAGCAGTTACCATCCTTACAATGAGCAGTTCTTC. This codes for CASSYHPYNEQFF.

CDR3 nucleotides: TGTGCCAGCAGCCCTCAGGGGGATTCCCAAGAGACCCAGTACTTC. This codes for CASSPQGDSQETQYF. The chain joins TRBV9 to TRBJ2-5; 7 bases fit TRBD1. CDR1 and CDR2 (germline): SGDLS, YYNGEE. The CDR3 totals 15 residues. The trim removed 4 bases at V and 1 base at J, leaving 7 bases unmatched.

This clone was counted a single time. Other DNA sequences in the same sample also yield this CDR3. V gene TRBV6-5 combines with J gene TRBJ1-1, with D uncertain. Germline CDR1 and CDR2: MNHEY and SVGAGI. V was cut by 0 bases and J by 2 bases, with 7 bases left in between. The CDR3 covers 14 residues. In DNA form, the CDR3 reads TGTGCCAGCAGTTACTCGGGAAGCAACACTGAAGCTTTCTTT. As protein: CASSYSGSNTEAFF.

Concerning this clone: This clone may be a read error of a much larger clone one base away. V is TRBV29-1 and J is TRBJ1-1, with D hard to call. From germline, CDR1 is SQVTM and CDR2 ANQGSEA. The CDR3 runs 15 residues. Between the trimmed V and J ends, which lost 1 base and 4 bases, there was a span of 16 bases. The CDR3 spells CSVEAPNLGRTEAFF. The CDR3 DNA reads TGCAGCGTTGAAGCCCCTAATCTTGGCCGCACTGAAGCTTTCTTT.

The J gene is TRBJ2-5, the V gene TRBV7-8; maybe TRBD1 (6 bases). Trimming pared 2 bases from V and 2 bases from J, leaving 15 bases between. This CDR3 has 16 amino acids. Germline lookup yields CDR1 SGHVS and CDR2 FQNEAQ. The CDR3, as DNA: TGTGCCAGCAGCTTATCTGGCACAGGGTTACAAGAGACCCAGTACTTC. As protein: CASSLSGTGLQETQYF.

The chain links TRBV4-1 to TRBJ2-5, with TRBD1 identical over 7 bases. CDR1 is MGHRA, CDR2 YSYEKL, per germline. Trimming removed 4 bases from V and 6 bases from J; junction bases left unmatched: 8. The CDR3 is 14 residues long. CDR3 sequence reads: CASSLQGSFQTQYF. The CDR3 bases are TGCGCCAGCAGCCTACAGGGGTCCTTCCAGACCCAGTACTTC.

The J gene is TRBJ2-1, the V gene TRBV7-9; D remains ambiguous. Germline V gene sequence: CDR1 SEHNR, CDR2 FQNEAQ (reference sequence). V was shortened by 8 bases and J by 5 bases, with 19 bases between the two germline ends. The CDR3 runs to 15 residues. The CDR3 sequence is CASPDRAERNNEQFF. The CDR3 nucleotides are TGTGCCAGCCCCGATAGGGCAGAAAGAAACAATGAGCAGTTCTTC.

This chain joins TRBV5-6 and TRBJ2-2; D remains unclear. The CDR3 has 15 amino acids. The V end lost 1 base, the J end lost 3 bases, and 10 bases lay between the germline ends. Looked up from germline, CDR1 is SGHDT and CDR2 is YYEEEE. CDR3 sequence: CASSLLLGYTGELFF. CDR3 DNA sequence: TGTGCCAGCAGCTTGCTACTTGGGTACACCGGGGAGCTGTTTTTT. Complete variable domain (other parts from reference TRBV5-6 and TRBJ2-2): DAGVTQSPTHLIKTRGQQVTLRCSPKSGHDTVSWYQQALGQGPQFIFQYYEEEERQRGNFPDRFSGHQFPNYSSELNVNALLLGDSALYLCASSLLLGYTGELFFGEGSRLTVL.

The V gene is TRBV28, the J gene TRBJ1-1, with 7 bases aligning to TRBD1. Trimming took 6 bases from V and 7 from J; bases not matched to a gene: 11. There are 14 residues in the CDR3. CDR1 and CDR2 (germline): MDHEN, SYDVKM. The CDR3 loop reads CASRPTGIRDEAFF. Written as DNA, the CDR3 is TGTGCCAGCAGGCCGACAGGGATCCGGGATGAAGCTTTCTTT.